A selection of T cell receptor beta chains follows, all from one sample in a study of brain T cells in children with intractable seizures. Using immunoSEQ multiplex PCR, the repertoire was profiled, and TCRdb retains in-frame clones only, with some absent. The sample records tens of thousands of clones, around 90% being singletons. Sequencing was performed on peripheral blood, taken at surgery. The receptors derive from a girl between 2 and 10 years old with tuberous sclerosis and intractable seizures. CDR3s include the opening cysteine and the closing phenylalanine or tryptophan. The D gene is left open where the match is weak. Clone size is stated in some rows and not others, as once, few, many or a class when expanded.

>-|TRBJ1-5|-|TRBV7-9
CASSEDSLQPQHF
TGTGCCAGCAGCGAGGACAGTCTTCAGCCCCAGCATTTT
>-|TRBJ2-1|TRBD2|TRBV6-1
CASSEKRGGHEQFF
TGTGCCAGCAGTGAAAAGCGGGGGGGCCATGAGCAGTTCTTC
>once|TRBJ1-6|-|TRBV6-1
CASSEGGWRTPYNSPLHF
TGTGCCAGCAGTGAAGGGGGGTGGCGTACACCCTATAATTCACCCCTCCACTTT
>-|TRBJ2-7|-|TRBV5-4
CASSKNQEGMQYF
TGTGCCAGCAGCAAAAATCAGGAGGGGATGCAGTACTTC
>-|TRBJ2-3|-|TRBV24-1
CATSEYKGAARADTQYF
TGTGCCACCAGTGAATATAAAGGGGCCGCCCGTGCAGATACGCAGTATTTT
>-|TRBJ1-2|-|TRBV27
CASSPKTQVLRGGGYTF
TGTGCCAGCAGTCCGAAGACACAGGTTCTTAGAGGCGGTGGCTACACCTTC
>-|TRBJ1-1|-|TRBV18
CASSEGSGPEAFF
TGTGCCAGCTCAGAGGGGTCGGGCCCTGAAGCTTTCTTT
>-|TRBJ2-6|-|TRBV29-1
CSVDYSGANVLTF
TGCAGCGTTGATTACTCTGGGGCCAACGTCCTGACTTTC
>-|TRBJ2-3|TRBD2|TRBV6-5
CASRPGLAADTQYF
TGTGCCAGCAGGCCGGGACTAGCCGCAGATACGCAGTATTTT
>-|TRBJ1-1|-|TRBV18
CASSPGRELNTEAFF
TGTGCCAGCTCACCGGGTAGGGAATTAAACACTGAAGCTTTCTTT
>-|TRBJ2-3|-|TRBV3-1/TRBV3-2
CASSRGGEGMVTDTQYF
TGTGCCAGCAGCCGCGGCGGAGAAGGGATGGTCACAGATACGCAGTATTTT
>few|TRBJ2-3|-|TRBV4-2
CASSQETGTSTDTQYF
TGTGCCAGCAGCCAAGAAACGGGAACTAGCACAGATACGCAGTATTTT